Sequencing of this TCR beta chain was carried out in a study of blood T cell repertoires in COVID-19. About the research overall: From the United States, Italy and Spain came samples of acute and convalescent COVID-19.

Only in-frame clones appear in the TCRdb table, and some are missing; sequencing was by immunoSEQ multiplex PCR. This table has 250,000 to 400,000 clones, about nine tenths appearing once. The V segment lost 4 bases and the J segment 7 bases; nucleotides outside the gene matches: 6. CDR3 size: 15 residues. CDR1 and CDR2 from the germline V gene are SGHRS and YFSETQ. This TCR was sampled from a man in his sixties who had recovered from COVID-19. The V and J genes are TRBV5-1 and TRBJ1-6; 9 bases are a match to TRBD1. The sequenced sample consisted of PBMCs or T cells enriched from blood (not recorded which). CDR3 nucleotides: TGCGCCAGCAGCCCTCCGGGACAGGGCAATTCACCCCTCCACTTT. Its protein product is CASSPPGQGNSPLHF.